These 23 T cell receptor beta chains originate from one sample sequenced in a study of blood T cell repertoires in COVID-19. Assay: immunoSEQ multiplex PCR; the TCRdb copy retains only in-frame clones and omits some. The sample has 200,000 or so clones; about 88% are singletons. Sequencing input: peripheral blood. Receptors originate from a woman in her thirties or forties who had recovered from COVID-19.

V gene TRBV13 combines with J gene TRBJ1-3, with D unclear. The germline V gene encodes CDR1 PRHDT and CDR2 FYEKMQ (reference sequence). This CDR3 comprises 12 residues. Between the trimmed V and J ends, which lost 3 bases and 4 bases, there was a span of 4 bases. This chain's CDR3 is CASSFGGNTIYF. The CDR3, as DNA: TGTGCCAGCAGCTTCGGGGGAAACACCATATATTTT. The full variable domain, completed using reference TRBV13 and TRBJ1-3, is AAGVIQSPRHLIKEKRETATLKCYPIPRHDTVYWYQQGPGQDPQFLISFYEKMQSDKGSIPDRFSAQQFSDYHSELNMSSLELGDSALYFCASSFGGNTIYFGEGSWLTVV.

The gene calls are TRBV7-9 and TRBJ2-5; D might be TRBD1 (5 bases). Germline V gene sequence: CDR1 SEHNR, CDR2 FQNEAQ (reference sequence). CDR3 size: 14 residues. The ends were cut back, 5 bases at V and 5 bases at J, with 15 bases in the middle. The CDR3 protein is CASSHRTLAETQYF. The CDR3 DNA follows: TGTGCCAGCAGCCACAGGACCCTGGCGGAGACCCAGTACTTC.

This rearrangement joins TRBV28 to TRBJ2-2, with D possibly matching TRBD2 (6 bases). Germline CDR1 and CDR2: MDHEN and SYDVKM. V lost 8 bases and J lost 7, with 17 bases in between. The CDR3 contains 14 residues. The CDR3 loop is CASWGLPSGGELFF. The CDR3 DNA follows: TGTGCCAGCTGGGGACTTCCTAGTGGCGGGGAGCTGTTTTTT. Full variable domain (outside the CDR3, taken from reference TRBV28 and TRBJ2-2): DVKVTQSSRYLVKRTGEKVFLECVQDMDHENMFWYRQDPGLGLRLIYFSYDVKMKEKGDIPEGYSVSREKKERFSLILESASTNQTSMYLCASWGLPSGGELFFGEGSRLTVL.

V and J are TRBV28 and TRBJ1-3, with D maybe TRBD1 (6 bases). This CDR3 region has 14 residues. V shed 3 bases and J shed 4 bases, with 10 bases lying between them. CDR1 and CDR2 (germline): MDHEN, SYDVKM. The CDR3 region is CASSLAQGGNTIYF. CDR3 DNA sequence: TGTGCCAGCAGTTTGGCTCAGGGGGGAAACACCATATATTTT. The whole variable domain, remainder taken from reference TRBV28 and TRBJ1-3, is DVKVTQSSRYLVKRTGEKVFLECVQDMDHENMFWYRQDPGLGLRLIYFSYDVKMKEKGDIPEGYSVSREKKERFSLILESASTNQTSMYLCASSLAQGGNTIYFGEGSWLTVV.

The chain links TRBV28 to TRBJ2-7; 14 nucleotides match TRBD2. V was clipped by 3 bases and J by 2 bases; unmatched bases: 15. CDR3 length: 20 residues. CDR1 MDHEN and CDR2 SYDVKM come from the germline V gene. The CDR3 nucleotides read TGTGCCAGCAGTTTTCCGGCCTCAGGGACTAGCGGGAGAGACCCCTACGAGCAGTACTTC. It codes for CASSFPASGTSGRDPYEQYF.

This chain connects TRBV6-6 to TRBJ1-1; D possibly corresponds to TRBD1 (6 bases). Germline V gene sequence: CDR1 MNHNY, CDR2 SVGAGI (reference sequence). V lost 1 base and J 3 bases, leaving 15 bases between the germline ends. This CDR3 is 16 amino acids long. The CDR3 region is CASSYLSGDLDTEAFF. DNA of the CDR3: TGTGCCAGCAGTTACTTGTCAGGGGATTTGGACACTGAAGCTTTCTTT.

As concerns this clone: The junction shows a germline mismatch at one end, possibly a read error. The V and J genes are TRBV27 and TRBJ2-7, with 9 bases matching TRBD1. The CDR3 sequence is 15 residues long. CDR1 is MNHEY, CDR2 SMNVEV, per germline (reference sequence). DNA of the CDR3: TGTGCCAGCAGTTTATCGACAGGGGGTTCCTCCGAGCAGTACTTC. Its translation: CASSLSTGGSSEQYF.

This clone was picked up one time. In nucleotides, the CDR3 is TGCAGCGTTGAGCAGGGAATATTTACGGGAGGGCCCAACAATGAGCAGTTCTTC. Protein sequence: CSVEQGIFTGGPNNEQFF. The chain employs TRBV29-1 and TRBJ2-1; 8 bases agree with TRBD2. From germline, CDR1 is SQVTM and CDR2 ANQGSEA. This CDR3 has 18 residues. The ends lost 3 bases at V and 5 bases at J; junction bases unmatched: 18.

The chain joins TRBV7-8 to TRBJ1-5; D gene unclear. The CDR3 has 13 amino acids. The germline V gene encodes CDR1 SGHVS and CDR2 FQNEAQ. V lost 3 bases to trimming and J lost 6 bases, with 9 bases between them. CDR3 sequence reads: CASSFKQLQPQHF. For the CDR3, the DNA is TGTGCCAGCAGCTTTAAACAGCTTCAGCCCCAGCATTTT.

The chain has TRBV10-3 and TRBJ1-5; possible D gene TRBD1, 5 bases. V shed 7 bases and J shed 3 bases, with 10 bases lying between them. Germline V CDR1 and CDR2: ENHRY, SYGVKD. The CDR3 contains 13 residues. The CDR3 protein is CAINGGTNQPQHF. The CDR3 DNA sequence: TGTGCCATCAATGGGGGGACCAATCAGCCCCAGCATTTT.

The genes are TRBV7-9 and TRBJ2-7, with 9 bases matching TRBD2. This CDR3 is built from 16 residues. V was pared by 5 bases and J by 2 bases, with 10 bases of the junction left unmatched. CDR1 SEHNR and CDR2 FQNEAQ come from the germline V gene (reference sequence). The DNA for the CDR3 is TGTGCCAGCAGCCCACTCAGCGGGAGGTACGCCTACGAGCAGTACTTC. This translates into CASSPLSGRYAYEQYF.

The table lists this clone with a few counts. V and J are TRBV7-8 and TRBJ2-2; D is undetermined. The CDR3 is made up of 18 amino acids. Germline CDR1 reads SGHVS; CDR2 reads FQNEAQ. V was trimmed by 6 bases and J by 1 base, leaving 21 bases between them. DNA of the CDR3: TGTGCCAGCAGTCGACGACGGCAGAGGCAGCTGAACACCGGGGAGCTGTTTTTT. Residues: CASSRRRQRQLNTGELFF.

The chain employs TRBV30 and TRBJ1-2; D gene uncertain. V was pared by 3 bases and J by 8 bases, with 13 bases between. The CDR3 sequence is 12 residues long. CDR1 GTSNPN and CDR2 SVGIG come from the germline V gene (reference sequence). The CDR3 DNA sequence: TGTGCCTGGAGCGTTCGTGCGGGAGGCTACACCTTC. Translation: CAWSVRAGGYTF.

The chain couples TRBV27 to TRBJ1-2; 10 bases agree with TRBD1. This CDR3 has 16 residues. V trimming: 7 bases; J trimming: 4 bases; junction bases outside the gene matches: 12. Looked up from germline, CDR1 is MNHEY and CDR2 is SMNVEV (reference sequence). The CDR3 sequence is CASTRNGGQGTYGYTF. In DNA, the CDR3 is TGTGCCAGCACCCGAAACGGGGGACAGGGGACCTATGGCTACACCTTC.

V gene TRBV12-5 combines with J gene TRBJ2-1, with a weak D call TRBD1 (6 bases). The germline CDR1 and CDR2 sequences are LGHNT and FRNRAP. This CDR3 has 13 residues. Trimming stripped 3 bases from V and 7 bases from J, with 10 bases between. The CDR3 loop is CASGLGGTNEQFF. The CDR3 DNA sequence: TGTGCTAGTGGTTTAGGGGGAACGAATGAGCAGTTCTTC.

This rearrangement joins TRBV11-2 to TRBJ2-5; TRBD2 matches 13 bases. CDR1 and CDR2 (germline): SGHAT, FQNNGV. CDR3 size: 17 residues. The trim removed 1 base at V and 4 bases at J, leaving 6 bases unmatched. In nucleotides, the CDR3 is TGTGCCAGCAGCTTAGCGGGACTAGCGGGACTAGGAGAGACCCAGTACTTC. It translates to CASSLAGLAGLGETQYF. Complete variable domain (other parts from reference TRBV11-2 and TRBJ2-5): EAGVAQSPRYKIIEKRQSVAFWCNPISGHATLYWYQQILGQGPKLLIQFQNNGVVDDSQLPKDRFSAERLKGVDSTLKIQPAKLEDSAVYLCASSLAGLAGLGETQYFGPGTRLLVL.

The rearrangement joins TRBV28 to TRBJ2-5, with D unresolved. V gave up 4 bases and J gave up 3 bases, with 3 bases separating them. Germline V CDR1 and CDR2: MDHEN, SYDVKM. The CDR3 has 11 residues. The CDR3 sequence is CASSSKETQYF. CDR3 DNA sequence: TGTGCCAGCAGTTCAAAAGAGACCCAGTACTTC. The entire variable domain, with the rest obtained from reference TRBV28 and TRBJ2-5, is as follows: DVKVTQSSRYLVKRTGEKVFLECVQDMDHENMFWYRQDPGLGLRLIYFSYDVKMKEKGDIPEGYSVSREKKERFSLILESASTNQTSMYLCASSSKETQYFGPGTRLLVL.

V gene TRBV6-6 combines with J gene TRBJ1-2, with D perhaps TRBD1 (6 bases). The CDR3 is made up of 12 amino acids. In germline, CDR1 is MNHNY, CDR2 SVGAGI (reference sequence). V lost 5 bases and J 14 bases, leaving 18 bases between the germline ends. The CDR3 nucleotides are TGTGCCAGCAGTCTCAGGGACACCCCGCAAACCTTC. Amino acids: CASSLRDTPQTF.

J is TRBJ2-7 and V is TRBV7-9; D is unresolved. Germline-derived CDR1 and CDR2 are SEHNR and FQNEAQ (reference sequence). The CDR3 spans 11 residues. V was trimmed by 3 bases and J by 7 bases, leaving 7 bases between them. The CDR3 nucleotides read TGTGCCAGCAGCTTCTCCAGGGAGCAGTACTTC. It translates to CASSFSREQYF.

This chain joins TRBV3-1 (or the pseudogene TRBV3-2) and TRBJ2-7; maybe TRBD2 (6 bases). CDR3 size: 14 residues. Per the germline V gene, CDR1 is LGHDT and CDR2 is YNNKEL (reference sequence). Trimming cost V 4 bases and J 7 bases, with 17 bases left between them. The CDR3 DNA reads as TGTGCCAGCAGCCCCGGGGACTCCGCAAGTGAGCAGTACTTC. It codes for CASSPGDSASEQYF.

V is TRBV15 and J is TRBJ2-7, with D unclear. CDR1 LNHNV and CDR2 YYDKDF come from the germline V gene (reference sequence). V dropped 3 bases and J dropped 1 base, with 13 bases sitting between them. CDR3 length: 15 residues. CDR3 DNA: TGTGCCACCAGCAGCAGAGGAGTCTTATCCTACGAGCAGTACTTC. This gives the protein CATSSRGVLSYEQYF.

CDR3 nucleotide sequence: TGTGCCACCAGTGTTTCAGGGGGCGATGAGCAGTTCTTC. This encodes CATSVSGGDEQFF. The rearrangement joins TRBV24-1 to TRBJ2-1, with 8 bases identical to TRBD1. V shed 5 bases, J shed 8 bases, and the junction held 4 bases outside the gene matches. The CDR3 spans 13 residues. Germline V CDR1 and CDR2: KGHDR, SFDVKD.

The V and J genes are TRBV20-1 and TRBJ2-5; 9 bases fit TRBD1. This CDR3 is 15 amino acids long. V lost 3 bases, J lost 3 bases, and 8 bases stayed unmatched. Germline V gene lookup returns CDR1 DFQATT and CDR2 SNEGSKA (reference sequence). Here the CDR3 DNA reads TGCAGTGCTAGTCCCGGGACAGGGTCGGAAGAGACCCAGTACTTC. It translates to CSASPGTGSEETQYF.